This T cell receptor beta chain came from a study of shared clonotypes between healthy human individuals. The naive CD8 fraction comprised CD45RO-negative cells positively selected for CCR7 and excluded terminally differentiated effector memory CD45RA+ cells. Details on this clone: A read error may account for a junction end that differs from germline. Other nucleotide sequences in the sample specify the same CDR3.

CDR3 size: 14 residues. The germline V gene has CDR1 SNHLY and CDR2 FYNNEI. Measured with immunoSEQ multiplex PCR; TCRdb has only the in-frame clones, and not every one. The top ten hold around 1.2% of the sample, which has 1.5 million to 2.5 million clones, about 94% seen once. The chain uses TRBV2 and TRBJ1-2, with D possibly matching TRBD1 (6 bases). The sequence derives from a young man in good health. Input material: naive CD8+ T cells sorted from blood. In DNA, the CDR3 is TGTGCCAGCCGTGAGGACAGCCTTAACTATGGCTACACCTTC. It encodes CASREDSLNYGYTF.